This TCR beta chain was obtained from a study of monozygotic twins with inflammatory bowel disease. Regarding the study as a whole: Compared with healthy co-twins, IBD patients showed reduced TCRbeta repertoire diversity by inverse Simpson.

To note about this clonotype: The target antigen is unknown.

Total RNA input per TCR library was around 4,000 ng. Added by template switching were UMIs that each held a 6-nucleotide sample barcode. TCRdb re-called the 5' RACE reads and catalogs CDR3 proteins one per entry, DNA excluded. The sample includes some 190,000 distinct CDR3 sequences. The CDR3 loop spans 14 amino acids. Germline lookup yields CDR1 DFQATT and CDR2 SNEGSKA (reference sequence). The chain joins TRBV20-1 to TRBJ2-5; TCRdb designates TRBD1, a call that cannot be tested without DNA. The sample consisted of blood. The TCR comes from a human donor with ulcerative colitis or Crohn's disease, or a healthy co-twin of an affected twin (not recorded which). CDR3 loop: CSAPSPGDQETQYF.